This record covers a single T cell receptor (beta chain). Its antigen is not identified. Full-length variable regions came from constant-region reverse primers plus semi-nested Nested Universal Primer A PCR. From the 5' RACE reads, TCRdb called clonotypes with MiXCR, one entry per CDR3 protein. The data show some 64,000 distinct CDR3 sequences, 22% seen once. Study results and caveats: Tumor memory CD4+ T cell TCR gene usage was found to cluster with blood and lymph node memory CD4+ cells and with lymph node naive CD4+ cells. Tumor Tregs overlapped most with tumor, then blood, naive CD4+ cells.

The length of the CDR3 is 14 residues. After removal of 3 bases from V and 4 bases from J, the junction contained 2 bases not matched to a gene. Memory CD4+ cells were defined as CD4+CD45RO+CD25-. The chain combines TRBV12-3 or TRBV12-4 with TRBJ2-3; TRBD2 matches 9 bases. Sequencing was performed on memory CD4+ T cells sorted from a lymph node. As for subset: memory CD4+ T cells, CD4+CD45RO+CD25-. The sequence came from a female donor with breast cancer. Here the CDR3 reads CASSFSGGPDTQYF. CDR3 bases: TGTGCCAGCAGTTTTAGCGGGGGCCCAGATACGCAGTATTTT.